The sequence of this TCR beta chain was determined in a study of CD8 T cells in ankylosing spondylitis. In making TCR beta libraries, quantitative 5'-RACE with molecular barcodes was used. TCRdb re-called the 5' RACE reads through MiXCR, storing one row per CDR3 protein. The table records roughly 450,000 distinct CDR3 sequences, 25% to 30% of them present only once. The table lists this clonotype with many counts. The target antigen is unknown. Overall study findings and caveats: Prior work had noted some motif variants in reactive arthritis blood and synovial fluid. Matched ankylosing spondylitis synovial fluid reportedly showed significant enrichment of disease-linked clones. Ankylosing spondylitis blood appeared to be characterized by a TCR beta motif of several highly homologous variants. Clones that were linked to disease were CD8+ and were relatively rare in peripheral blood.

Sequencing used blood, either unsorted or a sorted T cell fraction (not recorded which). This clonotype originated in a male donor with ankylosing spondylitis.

CDR3 coding DNA: TGCGCCAGCAGCCGTGGGCCTTCCGGGGATACGCAGTATTTT. This translates into CASSRGPSGDTQYF. This chain uses TRBV5-1 with TRBJ2-3; D is uncertain. The V end was cut by 4 bases, the J end by 6 bases, with 15 bases between. The CDR3 covers 14 residues. Germline loops: CDR1 SGHRS, CDR2 YFSETQ.